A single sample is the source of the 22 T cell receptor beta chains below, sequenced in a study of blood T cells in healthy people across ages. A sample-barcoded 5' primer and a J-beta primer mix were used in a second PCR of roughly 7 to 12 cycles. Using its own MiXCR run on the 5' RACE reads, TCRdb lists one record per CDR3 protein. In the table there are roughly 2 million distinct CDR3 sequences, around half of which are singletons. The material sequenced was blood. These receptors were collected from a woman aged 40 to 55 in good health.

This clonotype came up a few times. In DNA form, the CDR3 reads TGCGCCAGCAGCCAGGCGCGGACAGGGGATCTCGCTGGCTCCTACGAGCAGTACTTC. The encoded protein is CASSQARTGDLAGSYEQYF. V and J are TRBV4-1 and TRBJ2-7; TRBD1 matches at 9 bases. Looked up from germline, CDR1 is MGHRA and CDR2 is YSYEKL. CDR3 length equals 19 residues. With 3 bases clipped from V and 0 bases from J, the junction kept 15 bases outside the gene matches.

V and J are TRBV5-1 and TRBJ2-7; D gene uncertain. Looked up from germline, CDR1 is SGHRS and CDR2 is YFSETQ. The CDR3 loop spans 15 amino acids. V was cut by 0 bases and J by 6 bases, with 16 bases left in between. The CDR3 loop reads CASSLEGRSAAEQYF. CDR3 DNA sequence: TGCGCCAGCAGCTTGGAGGGCAGGTCGGCCGCCGAGCAGTACTTC.

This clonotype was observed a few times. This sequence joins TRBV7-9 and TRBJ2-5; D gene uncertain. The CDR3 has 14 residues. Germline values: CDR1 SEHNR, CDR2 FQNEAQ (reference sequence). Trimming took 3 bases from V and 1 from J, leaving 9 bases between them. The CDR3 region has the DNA TGTGCCAGCAGCTTCTGGCCCACCCAAGAGACCCAGTACTTC. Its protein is CASSFWPTQETQYF.

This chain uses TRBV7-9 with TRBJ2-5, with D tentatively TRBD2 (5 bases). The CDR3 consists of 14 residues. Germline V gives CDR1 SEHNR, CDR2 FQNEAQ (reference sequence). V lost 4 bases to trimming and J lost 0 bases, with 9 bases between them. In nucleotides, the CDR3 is TGTGCCAGCAGCTACACGGGGTACCAAGAGACCCAGTACTTC. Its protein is CASSYTGYQETQYF.

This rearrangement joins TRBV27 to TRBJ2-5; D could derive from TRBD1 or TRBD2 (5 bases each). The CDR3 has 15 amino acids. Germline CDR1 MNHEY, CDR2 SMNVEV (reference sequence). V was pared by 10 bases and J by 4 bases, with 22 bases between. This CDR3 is CATSSPQGGGETQYF. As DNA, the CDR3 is TGTGCCACATCATCCCCCCAGGGTGGGGGAGAGACCCAGTACTTC.

CDR3 DNA: TGTGCCAGCAGGCCACTAGCGGGGTCCTACAATGAGCAGTTCTTC. Its translation is CASRPLAGSYNEQFF. V usage is TRBV6-6 and J usage is TRBJ2-1; 10 bases align to TRBD2. There are 15 residues in the CDR3. The ends lost 6 bases at V and 1 base at J; junction bases unmatched: 3. CDR1 is MNHNY and CDR2 is SVGAGI in the germline V gene (reference sequence).

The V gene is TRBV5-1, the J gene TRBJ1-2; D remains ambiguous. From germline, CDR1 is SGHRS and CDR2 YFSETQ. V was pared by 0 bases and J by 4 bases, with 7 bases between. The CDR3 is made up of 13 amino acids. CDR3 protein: CASSLGTSYGYTF. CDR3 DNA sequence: TGCGCCAGCAGCTTGGGTACCTCCTATGGCTACACCTTC.

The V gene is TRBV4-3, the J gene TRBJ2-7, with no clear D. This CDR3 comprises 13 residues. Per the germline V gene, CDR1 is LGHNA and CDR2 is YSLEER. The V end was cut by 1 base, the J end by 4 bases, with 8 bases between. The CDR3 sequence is CASSQADGYEQYF. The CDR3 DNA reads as TGCGCCAGCAGCCAAGCGGACGGTTACGAGCAGTACTTC.

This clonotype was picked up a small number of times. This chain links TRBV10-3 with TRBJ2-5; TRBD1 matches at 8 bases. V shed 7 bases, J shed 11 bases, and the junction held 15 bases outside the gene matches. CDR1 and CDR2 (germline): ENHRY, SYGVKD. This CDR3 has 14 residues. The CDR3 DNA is TGTGCCATCATAGTATTAGGACAGGGAAGAGAGCAGTACTTC. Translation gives CAIIVLGQGREQYF.

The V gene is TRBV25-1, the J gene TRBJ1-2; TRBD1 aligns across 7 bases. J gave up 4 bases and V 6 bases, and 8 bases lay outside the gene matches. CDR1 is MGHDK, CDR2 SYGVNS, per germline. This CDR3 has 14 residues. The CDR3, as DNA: TGTGCCAGCAGGGATAGCGGGACAGCCTATGGCTACACCTTC. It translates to CASRDSGTAYGYTF.

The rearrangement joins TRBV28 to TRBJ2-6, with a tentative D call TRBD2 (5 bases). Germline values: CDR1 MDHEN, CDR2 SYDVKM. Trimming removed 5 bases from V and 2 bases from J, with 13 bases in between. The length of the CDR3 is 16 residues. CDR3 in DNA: TGTGCCAGCAGTCCCTCGGGGTACCCTGGGGCCAACGTCCTGACTTTC. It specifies CASSPSGYPGANVLTF.

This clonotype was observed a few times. The CDR3 DNA reads as TGTGCTGGGGCGAAAGGGGCTAGCACAGATACGCAGTATTTT. It codes for CAGAKGASTDTQYF. This rearrangement joins TRBV12-3 or TRBV12-4 to TRBJ2-3, with D perhaps TRBD1 (5 bases). This CDR3 region has 14 residues.

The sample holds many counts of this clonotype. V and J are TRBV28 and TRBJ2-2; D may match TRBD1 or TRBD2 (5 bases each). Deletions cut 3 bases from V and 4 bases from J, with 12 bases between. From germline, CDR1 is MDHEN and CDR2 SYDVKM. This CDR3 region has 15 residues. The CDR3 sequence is CASSFASGGTGELFF. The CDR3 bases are TGTGCCAGCAGTTTCGCTTCTGGGGGCACCGGGGAGCTGTTTTTT.

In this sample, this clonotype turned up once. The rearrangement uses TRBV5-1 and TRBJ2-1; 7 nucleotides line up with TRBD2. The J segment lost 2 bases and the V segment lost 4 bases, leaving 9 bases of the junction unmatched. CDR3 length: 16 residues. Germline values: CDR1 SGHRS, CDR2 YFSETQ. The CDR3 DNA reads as TGCGCCAGCAGCGGATCTAGCGGACCCCCCTACAATGAGCAGTTCTTC. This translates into CASSGSSGPPYNEQFF.

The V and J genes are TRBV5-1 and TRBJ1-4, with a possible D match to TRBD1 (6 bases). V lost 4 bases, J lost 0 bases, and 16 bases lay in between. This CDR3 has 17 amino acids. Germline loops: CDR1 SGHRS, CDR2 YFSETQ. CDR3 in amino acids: CASSSGTNLATNEKLFF. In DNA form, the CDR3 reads TGCGCCAGCAGCAGCGGGACAAACCTAGCAACTAATGAAAAACTGTTTTTT.

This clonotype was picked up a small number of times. The CDR3 is CASSLAPKNGYTF. For the CDR3, the DNA is TGTGCCAGCAGCTTAGCCCCGAAGAATGGCTACACCTTC. The chain is built from TRBV7-2 and TRBJ1-2; D gene uncertain. The CDR3 loop spans 13 amino acids. From germline, CDR1 is SGHTA and CDR2 FQGNSA. Trimming pared 0 bases from V and 6 bases from J, leaving 8 bases between. The entire variable domain, with the rest obtained from reference TRBV7-2 and TRBJ1-2, is as follows: GAGVSQSPSNKVTEKGKDVELRCDPISGHTALYWYRQSLGQGLEFLIYFQGNSAPDKSGLPSDRFSAERTGGSVSTLTIQRTQQEDSAVYLCASSLAPKNGYTFGSGTRLTVV.

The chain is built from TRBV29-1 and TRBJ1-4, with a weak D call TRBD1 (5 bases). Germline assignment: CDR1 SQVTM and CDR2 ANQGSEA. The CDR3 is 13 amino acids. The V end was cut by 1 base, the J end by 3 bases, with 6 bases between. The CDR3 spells CSVEGGSNEKLFF. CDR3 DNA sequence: TGCAGCGTTGAAGGGGGGTCTAATGAAAAACTGTTTTTT.

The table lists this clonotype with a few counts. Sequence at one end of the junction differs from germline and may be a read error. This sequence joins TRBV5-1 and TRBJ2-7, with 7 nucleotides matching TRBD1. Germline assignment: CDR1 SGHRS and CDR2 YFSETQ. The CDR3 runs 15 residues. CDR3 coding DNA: TGCGCCAGCAGTTTGGCCGGGACAGCGGTGGACGAGCAGTACTTC. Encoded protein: CASSLAGTAVDEQYF.

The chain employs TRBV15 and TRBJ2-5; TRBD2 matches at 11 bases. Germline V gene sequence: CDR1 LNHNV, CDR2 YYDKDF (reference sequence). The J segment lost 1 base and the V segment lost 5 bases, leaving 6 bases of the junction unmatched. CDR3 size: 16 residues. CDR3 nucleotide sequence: TGTGCCACCAGCGGACCTAGCGGGGGGACCCAAGAGACCCAGTACTTC. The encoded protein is CATSGPSGGTQETQYF.

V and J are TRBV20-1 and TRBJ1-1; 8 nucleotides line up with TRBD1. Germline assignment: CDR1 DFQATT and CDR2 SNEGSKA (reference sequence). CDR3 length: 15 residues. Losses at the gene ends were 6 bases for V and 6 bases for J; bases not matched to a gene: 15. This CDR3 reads CSALGTGRKDAEAFF. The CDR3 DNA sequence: TGCAGTGCCCTAGGGACAGGCCGAAAGGACGCTGAAGCTTTCTTT.

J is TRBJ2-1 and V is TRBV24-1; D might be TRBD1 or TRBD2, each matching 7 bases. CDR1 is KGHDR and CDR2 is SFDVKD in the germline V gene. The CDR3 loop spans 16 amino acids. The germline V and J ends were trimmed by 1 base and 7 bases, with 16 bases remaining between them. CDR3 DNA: TGTGCCACCAGTGATTTAGGGGGGGACAGTTGGAATGAGCAGTTCTTC. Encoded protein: CATSDLGGDSWNEQFF.

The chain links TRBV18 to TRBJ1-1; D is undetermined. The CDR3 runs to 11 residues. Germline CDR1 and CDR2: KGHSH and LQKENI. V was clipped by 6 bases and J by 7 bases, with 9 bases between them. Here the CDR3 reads CASSPRSEAFF. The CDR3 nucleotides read TGTGCCAGCTCCCCGAGGAGTGAAGCTTTCTTT.